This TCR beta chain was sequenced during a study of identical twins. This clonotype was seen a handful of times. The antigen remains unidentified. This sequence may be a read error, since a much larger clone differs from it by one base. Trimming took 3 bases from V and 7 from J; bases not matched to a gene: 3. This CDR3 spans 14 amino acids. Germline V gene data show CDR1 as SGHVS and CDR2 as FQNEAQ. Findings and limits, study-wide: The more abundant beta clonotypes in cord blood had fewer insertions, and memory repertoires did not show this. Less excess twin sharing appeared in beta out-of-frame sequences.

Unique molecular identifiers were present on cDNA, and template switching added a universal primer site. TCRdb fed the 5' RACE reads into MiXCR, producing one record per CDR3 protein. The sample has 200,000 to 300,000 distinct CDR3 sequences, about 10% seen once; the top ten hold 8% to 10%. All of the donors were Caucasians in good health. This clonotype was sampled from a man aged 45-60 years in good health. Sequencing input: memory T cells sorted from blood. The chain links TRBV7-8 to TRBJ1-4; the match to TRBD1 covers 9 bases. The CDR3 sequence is CASSFGQGFEKLFF. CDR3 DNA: TGTGCCAGCAGCTTCGGACAGGGGTTTGAAAAACTGTTTTTT.